This entry lists 20 T cell receptor beta chains sequenced from one sample in a study of shared clonotypes between healthy human individuals. Using immunoSEQ multiplex PCR, the repertoire was profiled, and TCRdb retains in-frame clones only, with some absent. Here the sample spans roughly 1,600,000 clones, about 98.5% being singletons. Sequencing used naive CD4+ T cells sorted from blood. Documented subset: CD45RA+ positively selected. These receptors all stem from a man aged 25 to 40 in good health.

The rearrangement uses TRBV2 and TRBJ2-7; 12 bases align to TRBD1. From germline, CDR1 is SNHLY and CDR2 FYNNEI. V was clipped by 6 bases and J by 5 bases; unmatched bases: 5. CDR3 length equals 14 residues. DNA for the CDR3: TGTGCCAGCAGAAGGGACAGGGGGCCGGACGAGCAGTACTTC. It translates to CASRRDRGPDEQYF.

The chain carries TRBV5-4 and TRBJ2-5; 7 bases line up with TRBD1. Germline V gene data show CDR1 as SGHNT and CDR2 as YYREEE (reference sequence). Trimming took 5 bases from V and 3 from J; bases not matched to a gene: 7. The CDR3 sequence is 14 residues long. The CDR3 DNA follows: TGTGCCAGCAGTTACAGAACAGGGGAAGAGACCCAGTACTTC. This translates into CASSYRTGEETQYF.

The gene calls are TRBV5-1 and TRBJ1-4; the D is unclear. The CDR3 consists of 16 residues. CDR1 SGHRS and CDR2 YFSETQ come from the germline V gene. Between the trimmed V and J ends, which lost 1 base and 0 bases, there was a span of 10 bases. The CDR3 loop reads CASSLQAPSTNEKLFF. The DNA for the CDR3 is TGCGCCAGCAGCTTGCAGGCTCCTTCAACTAATGAAAAACTGTTTTTT.

The chain is built from TRBV19 and TRBJ2-2; D not resolved. V gave up 3 bases and J gave up 0 bases, with 11 bases separating them. This CDR3 has 16 residues. Germline V CDR1 and CDR2: LNHDA, SQIVND (reference sequence). This CDR3 is CASSMYGPPNTGELFF. Here the CDR3 DNA reads TGTGCCAGTAGTATGTACGGCCCTCCGAACACCGGGGAGCTGTTTTTT. The full variable domain, its missing parts supplied by reference TRBV19 and TRBJ2-2, is DGGITQSPKYLFRKEGQNVTLSCEQNLNHDAMYWYRQDPGQGLRLIYYSQIVNDFQKGDIAEGYSVSREKKESFPLTVTSAQKNPTAFYLCASSMYGPPNTGELFFGEGSRLTVL.

The CDR3 bases are TGTGCCAGCAGCTTACGGGGGGACGGACTTGCCCCAGATACGCAGTATTTT. It encodes CASSLRGDGLAPDTQYF. This chain joins TRBV7-9 and TRBJ2-3, with 7 bases that match TRBD2. Per the germline V gene, CDR1 is SEHNR and CDR2 is FQNEAQ (reference sequence). Trimming removed 2 bases from V and 4 bases from J; junction bases left unmatched: 12. The CDR3 length is 17 residues.

The V call is TRBV11-2, the J call TRBJ1-4, with 8 bases matching TRBD1. Germline V gene data show CDR1 as SGHAT and CDR2 as FQNNGV. V gave up 5 bases and J gave up 6 bases; unmatched junction bases: 8. This CDR3 is 15 amino acids long. CDR3 bases: TGTGCCAGCAGCACGTACAGGGGGAGGGATGAAAAACTGTTTTTT. Amino acid sequence: CASSTYRGRDEKLFF. Full variable domain (outside the CDR3, taken from reference TRBV11-2 and TRBJ1-4): EAGVAQSPRYKIIEKRQSVAFWCNPISGHATLYWYQQILGQGPKLLIQFQNNGVVDDSQLPKDRFSAERLKGVDSTLKIQPAKLEDSAVYLCASSTYRGRDEKLFFGSGTQLSVL.

In the case of this clone: The sample holds other DNA sequences that translate to the same CDR3. J is TRBJ2-1 and V is TRBV4-3; no clear D. Germline lookup yields CDR1 LGHNA and CDR2 YSLEER. V was shortened by 0 bases and J by 7 bases, with 7 bases between the two germline ends. This CDR3 has 13 amino acids. The CDR3 DNA sequence: TGCGCCAGCAGCCAAGACTCTCGGAATGAGCAGTTCTTC. It specifies CASSQDSRNEQFF.

The V gene is TRBV6-1, the J gene TRBJ2-4, with 7 bases fitting TRBD2. CDR1 and CDR2 from the germline V gene are MNHNS and SASEGT. J lost 6 bases, V lost 5 bases, and 10 bases had no gene match. This CDR3 region has 15 residues. Here the CDR3 reads CASSTSASGLNIQYF. For the CDR3, the DNA is TGTGCCAGCAGTACCTCGGCTAGCGGACTAAACATTCAGTACTTC.

This chain joins TRBV7-9 and TRBJ2-1; 7 bases fit TRBD2. Germline CDR1 reads SEHNR; CDR2 reads FQNEAQ (reference sequence). The CDR3 length is 15 residues. The V segment lost 7 bases and the J segment 7 bases; nucleotides outside the gene matches: 13. The CDR3 loop reads CASKQSAGEGNEQFF. CDR3 DNA: TGTGCCAGCAAGCAATCGGCGGGAGAGGGTAATGAGCAGTTCTTC.

The rearrangement links TRBV7-2 to TRBJ1-1, with D hard to call. V lost 1 base and J lost 2, with 14 bases in between. The CDR3 sequence is 16 residues long. Germline CDR1 is SGHTA and CDR2 is FQGNSA. CDR3 sequence: CASSLVGLGLNTEAFF. DNA of the CDR3: TGTGCCAGCAGCTTAGTGGGGTTGGGGTTAAACACTGAAGCTTTCTTT.

The V gene is TRBV7-9, the J gene TRBJ2-1; tentative D call: TRBD2 (5 bases). Germline CDR1 is SEHNR and CDR2 is FQNEAQ (reference sequence). The CDR3 has 15 residues. V lost 5 bases and J 0 bases, leaving 11 bases between the germline ends. The CDR3 DNA reads TGTGCCAGCAGCCCCGGACTGGGCTCCTACAATGAGCAGTTCTTC. Translating it yields CASSPGLGSYNEQFF.

This clone was seen a handful of times. The chain is built from TRBV7-9 and TRBJ1-5; tentatively, D is TRBD1 (5 bases). The CDR3 is 13 residues long. Germline V gene sequence: CDR1 SEHNR, CDR2 FQNEAQ (reference sequence). Trimming removed 5 bases from V and 7 bases from J, with 12 bases in between. CDR3 DNA: TGTGCCAGCAGCGACTCAGGGAGACAGCCCCAGCATTTT. Protein product: CASSDSGRQPQHF.

As regards this clone: Other DNA sequences in the same sample also yield this CDR3. The rearrangement uses TRBV19 and TRBJ1-4; D possibly corresponds to TRBD1 (5 bases). Trimming cost V 2 bases and J 3 bases, with 7 bases left between them. The CDR3 runs to 14 residues. From germline, CDR1 is LNHDA and CDR2 SQIVND (reference sequence). CDR3 DNA: TGTGCCAGTAGTATACAGGGACCTAATGAAAAACTGTTTTTT. Translated, it gives CASSIQGPNEKLFF.

The rearrangement links TRBV27 to TRBJ1-1, with D possibly matching TRBD1 (6 bases). CDR3 length equals 13 residues. The ends were cut back, 5 bases at V and 3 bases at J, with 10 bases in the middle. Per germline, CDR1 MNHEY and CDR2 SMNVEV (reference sequence). The CDR3 loop reads CASSPTGYTEAFF. The CDR3 DNA follows: TGTGCCAGCAGTCCCACAGGGTACACTGAAGCTTTCTTT.

The chain recombines TRBV10-1 with TRBJ2-7, with D perhaps TRBD2 (5 bases). Germline CDR1 and CDR2: WNHNN and SYGVQD (reference sequence). Trimming stripped 0 bases from V and 6 bases from J, with 9 bases between. The CDR3 spans 13 residues. The CDR3 loop reads CASSESGGPEQYF. The CDR3 DNA follows: TGCGCCAGCAGTGAGTCCGGCGGGCCCGAGCAGTACTTC.

V gene TRBV15 combines with J gene TRBJ2-6; tentative D call: TRBD2 (5 bases). The CDR3 contains 15 residues. Per germline, CDR1 LNHNV and CDR2 YYDKDF (reference sequence). Trimming removed 0 bases at V and 3 bases at J, with 6 bases between. The chain's CDR3 is CATSRDRGGANVLTF. Written as DNA, the CDR3 is TGTGCCACCAGCAGAGATCGGGGTGGGGCCAACGTCCTGACTTTC.

V usage is TRBV6-5 and J usage is TRBJ2-7, with TRBD2 identical over 11 bases. V gave up 7 bases and J gave up 5 bases; unmatched junction bases: 4. The CDR3 is 13 residues long. Germline V gives CDR1 MNHEY, CDR2 SVGAGI. In nucleotides, the CDR3 is TGTGCCAGCACTAGCGGGAGGATCGACGAGCAGTACTTC. This encodes CASTSGRIDEQYF.

The V gene is TRBV6-6, the J gene TRBJ2-5, with 8 bases lining up with TRBD2. Per the germline V gene, CDR1 is MNHNY and CDR2 is SVGAGI (reference sequence). The junction had 12 bases not matched to a gene; V was cut back by 6 bases and J by 6 bases. The CDR3 contains 15 residues. CDR3 amino acids: CASRDIAGSAKTQYF. CDR3 DNA sequence: TGTGCCAGCAGAGATATAGCGGGATCCGCAAAGACCCAGTACTTC.

This clone occurred once. This sequence joins TRBV18 and TRBJ2-7; the D gene is possibly TRBD2 (7 bases). The CDR3 is 13 residues long. The V gene's germline CDR1 is KGHSH and CDR2 LQKENI. Trimming took off 6 bases at V and 4 bases at J, with 13 bases between the two ends. The DNA of the CDR3 is TGTGCCAGCTCCCTGGGGAGGGGGTACGAGCAGTACTTC. Its protein is CASSLGRGYEQYF.

CDR3 in DNA: TGTGCCAGCAGCGCCCGGACTAGCGGGAGAAGACCGCCGTTCTTC. This translates into CASSARTSGRRPPFF. This chain joins TRBV9 and TRBJ2-1; 13 nucleotides match TRBD2. J lost 15 bases, V lost 3 bases, and 12 bases had no gene match. The V gene's germline CDR1 is SGDLS and CDR2 YYNGEE. The CDR3 is made up of 15 amino acids.